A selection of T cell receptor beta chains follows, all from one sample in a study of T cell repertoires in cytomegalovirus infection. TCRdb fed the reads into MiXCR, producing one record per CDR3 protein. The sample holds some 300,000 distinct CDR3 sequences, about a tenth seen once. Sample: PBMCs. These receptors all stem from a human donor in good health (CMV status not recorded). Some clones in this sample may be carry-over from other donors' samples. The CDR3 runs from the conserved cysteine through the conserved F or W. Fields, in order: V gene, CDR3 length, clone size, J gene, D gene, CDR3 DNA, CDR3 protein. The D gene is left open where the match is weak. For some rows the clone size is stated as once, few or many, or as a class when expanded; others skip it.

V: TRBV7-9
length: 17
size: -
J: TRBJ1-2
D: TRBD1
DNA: TGTGCCAGCAGCTTAAGCCGTCCGGGACAGGGTAACTATGGCTACACCTTC
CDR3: CASSLSRPGQGNYGYTF

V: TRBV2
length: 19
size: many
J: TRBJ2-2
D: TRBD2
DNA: TGTGCCAGCAGTGACTCCCGCGGGGGGGCAATTAGGATAACCGGGGAGCTGTTTTTT
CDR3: CASSDSRGGAIRITGELFF

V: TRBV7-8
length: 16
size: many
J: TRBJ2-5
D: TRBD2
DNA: TGTGCCAGCAGCTTATCGGGCGGGGGTGAACAAGAGACCCAGTACTTC
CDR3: CASSLSGGGEQETQYF

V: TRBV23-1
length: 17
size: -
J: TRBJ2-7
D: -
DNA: TGCGCCAGCAACCGACGGGATTTTCGATTAAGGCACTACGAGCAGTACTTC
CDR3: CASNRRDFRLRHYEQYF

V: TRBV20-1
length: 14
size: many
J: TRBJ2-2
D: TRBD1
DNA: TGCAGTGCTAAACAGGGGACCAACACCGGGGAGCTGTTTTTT
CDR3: CSAKQGTNTGELFF

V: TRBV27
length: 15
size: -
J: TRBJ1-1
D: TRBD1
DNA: TGTGCCAGCAGTTTGACAGGGTTTTACGACACTGAAGCTTTCTTT
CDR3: CASSLTGFYDTEAFF

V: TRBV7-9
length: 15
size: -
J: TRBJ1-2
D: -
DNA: TGTGCCAGCAGCAACTACAGGGAAGCTAACTATGGCTACACCTTC
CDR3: CASSNYREANYGYTF

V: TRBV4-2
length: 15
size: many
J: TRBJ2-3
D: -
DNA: TGTGCCAGCAGCCAAGTCACCGGTGGCGCAGATACGCAGTATTTT
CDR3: CASSQVTGGADTQYF

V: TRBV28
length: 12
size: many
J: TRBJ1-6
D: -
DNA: TGTGCCAGCAGTTTAAGAGGGTCACCCCTCCACTTT
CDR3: CASSLRGSPLHF

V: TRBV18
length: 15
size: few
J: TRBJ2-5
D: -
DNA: TGTGCCAGCTCACCGGGGGCCACTGAGGCGAAGACCCAGTACTTC
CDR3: CASSPGATEAKTQYF

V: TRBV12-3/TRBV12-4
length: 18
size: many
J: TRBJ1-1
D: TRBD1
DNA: TGTGCCAGCAGTAAGGGGACAGGGGTCGCCGGGGGGAACACTGAAGCTTTCTTT
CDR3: CASSKGTGVAGGNTEAFF

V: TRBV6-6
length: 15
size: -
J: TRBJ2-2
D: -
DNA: TGTGCCAGCAGTTATGGAGCTCTGAACACCGGGGAGCTGTTTTTT
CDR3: CASSYGALNTGELFF

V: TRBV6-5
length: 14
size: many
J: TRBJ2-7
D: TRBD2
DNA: TGTGCCAGCAGACCCTACGGGGGGACGTACGAGCAGTACTTC
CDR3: CASRPYGGTYEQYF

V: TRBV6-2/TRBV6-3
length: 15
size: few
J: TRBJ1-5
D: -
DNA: TGTGCCAGCAGTTGCTCGATCCAGGGGAATCAGCCCCAGCATTTT
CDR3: CASSCSIQGNQPQHF

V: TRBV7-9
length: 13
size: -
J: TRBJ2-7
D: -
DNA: TGTGCCAGCAGCTTAGCGATCTCCTACGAGCAGTACTTC
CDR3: CASSLAISYEQYF